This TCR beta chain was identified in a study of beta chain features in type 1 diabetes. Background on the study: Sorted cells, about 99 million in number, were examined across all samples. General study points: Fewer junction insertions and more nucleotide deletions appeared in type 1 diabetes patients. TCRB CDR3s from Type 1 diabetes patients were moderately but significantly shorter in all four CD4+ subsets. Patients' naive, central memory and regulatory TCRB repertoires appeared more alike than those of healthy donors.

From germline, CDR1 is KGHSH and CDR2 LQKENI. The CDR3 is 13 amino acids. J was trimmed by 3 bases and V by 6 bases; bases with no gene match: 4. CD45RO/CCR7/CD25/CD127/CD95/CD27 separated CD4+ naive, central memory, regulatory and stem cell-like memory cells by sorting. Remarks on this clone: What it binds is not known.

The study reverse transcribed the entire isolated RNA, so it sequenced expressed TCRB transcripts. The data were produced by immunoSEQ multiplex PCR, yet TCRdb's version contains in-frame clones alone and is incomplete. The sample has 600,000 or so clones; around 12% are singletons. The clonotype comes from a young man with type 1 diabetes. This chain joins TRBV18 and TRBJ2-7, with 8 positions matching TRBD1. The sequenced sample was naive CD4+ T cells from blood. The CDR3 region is CASSRGQDYEQYF. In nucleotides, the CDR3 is TGTGCCAGCTCTAGGGGACAGGACTACGAGCAGTACTTC.